This is a list of T cell receptor beta chains from one sample in a study of PD-1 blockade in classical Hodgkin lymphoma. The method was immunoSEQ multiplex PCR; TCRdb's version includes in-frame clones alone and lacks a portion of them. The sample includes over 70,000 clones, around 90% seen only once; the top ten take 22%. The sequencing used peripheral blood mononuclear cells (PBMCs), collected at baseline. These receptor sequences come from a human donor with classical Hodgkin lymphoma. Each CDR3 is given with its conserved first and last residue. Each record gives: clone size, J gene, D gene, V gene, CDR3 protein, CDR3 DNA. A D gene is named only where the DNA matches it firmly. Expanded clones get a size class; other rows say once, few or many, or leave the size out.

clone_size: -
j_call: TRBJ2-7
d_call: TRBD2
v_call: TRBV30
cdr3_aa: CACRPSGSPYEQYF
cdr3_nt: TGTGCCTGCCGCCCTAGCGGGAGTCCCTACGAGCAGTACTTC

clone_size: -
j_call: TRBJ2-5
d_call: -
v_call: TRBV7-6
cdr3_aa: CASSTGLQETQYF
cdr3_nt: TGTGCCAGCAGCACCGGACTGCAAGAGACCCAGTACTTC

clone_size: -
j_call: TRBJ1-5
d_call: -
v_call: TRBV4-1
cdr3_aa: CASSFTGSNQPQHF
cdr3_nt: TGCGCCAGCAGCTTTACAGGGAGCAATCAGCCCCAGCATTTT

clone_size: -
j_call: TRBJ2-1
d_call: TRBD2
v_call: TRBV18
cdr3_aa: CASSPPTSGRGEQFF
cdr3_nt: TGTGCCAGCTCACCACCGACTAGCGGGAGGGGTGAGCAGTTCTTC

clone_size: few
j_call: TRBJ2-7
d_call: TRBD1
v_call: TRBV5-4
cdr3_aa: CASSGDRHSYEQYF
cdr3_nt: TGTGCCAGCAGCGGGGACAGGCACTCCTACGAGCAGTACTTC

clone_size: -
j_call: TRBJ1-5
d_call: -
v_call: TRBV6-5
cdr3_aa: CASSWSRVNQPQHF
cdr3_nt: TGTGCCAGCAGTTGGAGCAGGGTGAATCAGCCCCAGCATTTT

clone_size: -
j_call: TRBJ2-2
d_call: TRBD1
v_call: TRBV4-2
cdr3_aa: CASSHPGGANTGELFF
cdr3_nt: TGTGCCAGCAGCCATCCAGGGGGCGCGAACACCGGGGAGCTGTTTTTT

clone_size: -
j_call: TRBJ2-7
d_call: -
v_call: TRBV5-5
cdr3_aa: CASSFGVSYEQYF
cdr3_nt: TGTGCCAGCAGCTTCGGGGTATCCTACGAGCAGTACTTC

clone_size: -
j_call: TRBJ1-4
d_call: TRBD1
v_call: TRBV2
cdr3_aa: CASKLDRLNEKLFF
cdr3_nt: TGTGCCAGCAAGCTGGACAGGCTTAATGAAAAACTGTTTTTT

clone_size: once
j_call: TRBJ2-5
d_call: -
v_call: TRBV7-2
cdr3_aa: CASSLQASQETQYF
cdr3_nt: TGTGCCAGCAGCTTACAGGCAAGCCAAGAGACCCAGTACTTC

clone_size: -
j_call: TRBJ2-7
d_call: TRBD1
v_call: TRBV6-5
cdr3_aa: CASSTTDRAPEQYF
cdr3_nt: TGTGCCAGCAGCACCACCGACAGGGCGCCCGAGCAGTACTTC

clone_size: few
j_call: TRBJ2-7
d_call: -
v_call: TRBV27
cdr3_aa: CASSPPGQYEQYF
cdr3_nt: TGTGCCAGCAGTCCCCCCGGACAGTACGAGCAGTACTTC

clone_size: once
j_call: TRBJ2-2
d_call: -
v_call: TRBV7-9
cdr3_aa: CASSFTGIGGSPTGELFF
cdr3_nt: TGTGCCAGCAGCTTTACAGGGATCGGAGGATCTCCCACCGGGGAGCTGTTTTTT

clone_size: -
j_call: TRBJ1-5
d_call: -
v_call: TRBV10-2
cdr3_aa: CASMGYSSGGNQPQHF
cdr3_nt: TGCGCCAGCATGGGCTATAGCTCTGGGGGCAATCAGCCCCAGCATTTT

clone_size: -
j_call: TRBJ2-2
d_call: -
v_call: TRBV5-1
cdr3_aa: CASSLDSGTGKTGELFF
cdr3_nt: TGCGCCAGCAGCTTGGATTCTGGCACAGGCAAGACCGGGGAGCTGTTTTTT

clone_size: once
j_call: TRBJ1-2
d_call: -
v_call: TRBV2
cdr3_aa: CASSEGSRYGYTF
cdr3_nt: TGTGCCAGCAGTGAAGGGTCCCGGTATGGCTACACCTTC

clone_size: once
j_call: TRBJ1-2
d_call: -
v_call: TRBV5-1
cdr3_aa: CASSLARGVSYGYTF
cdr3_nt: TGCGCCAGCAGCTTGGCGAGGGGGGTGAGCTATGGCTACACCTTC

clone_size: once
j_call: TRBJ2-1
d_call: -
v_call: TRBV10-3
cdr3_aa: CAISESQGRGNEQFF
cdr3_nt: TGTGCCATCAGTGAGTCTCAAGGGCGGGGCAATGAGCAGTTCTTC

clone_size: -
j_call: TRBJ2-7
d_call: -
v_call: TRBV5-4
cdr3_aa: CASSHPTKPYEQYF
cdr3_nt: TGTGCCAGCAGCCACCCGACTAAGCCCTACGAGCAGTACTTC

clone_size: -
j_call: TRBJ1-1
d_call: TRBD1
v_call: TRBV19
cdr3_aa: CASSIGSGGNTEAFF
cdr3_nt: TGTGCCAGTAGTATCGGTTCAGGGGGGAACACTGAAGCTTTCTTT

clone_size: -
j_call: TRBJ1-6
d_call: -
v_call: TRBV30
cdr3_aa: CAWSVGRGPPLHF
cdr3_nt: TGTGCCTGGAGTGTAGGCAGGGGCCCACCCCTCCACTTT

clone_size: -
j_call: TRBJ2-7
d_call: -
v_call: TRBV6-5
cdr3_aa: CASSPPRVTYEQYF
cdr3_nt: TGTGCCAGCAGTCCCCCAAGGGTAACCTACGAGCAGTACTTC

clone_size: once
j_call: TRBJ1-4
d_call: -
v_call: TRBV10-1
cdr3_aa: CASSENVDGSILFF
cdr3_nt: TGCGCCAGCAGTGAGAATGTGGACGGCTCCATACTGTTTTTT

clone_size: -
j_call: TRBJ1-2
d_call: TRBD1
v_call: TRBV28
cdr3_aa: CASTTWETGLNGYTF
cdr3_nt: TGTGCCAGCACCACTTGGGAGACAGGGCTAAATGGCTACACCTTC

clone_size: -
j_call: TRBJ2-3
d_call: -
v_call: TRBV7-9
cdr3_aa: CASSLPRRTDTQYF
cdr3_nt: TGTGCCAGCAGCCTACCGAGGAGGACAGATACGCAGTATTTT

clone_size: -
j_call: TRBJ2-1
d_call: -
v_call: TRBV7-6
cdr3_aa: CASSLEWSSSYNEQFF
cdr3_nt: TGTGCCAGCAGCTTAGAGTGGTCCAGCTCCTACAATGAGCAGTTCTTC

clone_size: -
j_call: TRBJ2-5
d_call: TRBD2
v_call: TRBV4-3
cdr3_aa: CASSHGGGFEETQYF
cdr3_nt: TGCGCCAGCAGCCATGGGGGGGGATTCGAAGAGACCCAGTACTTC